Described below is a single T cell receptor beta chain sequence and its context. The sample is drawn from a study of blood T cell repertoires in COVID-19. Study information: T cells, B-cell-depleted T cells, or PBMCs provided the cDNA or gDNA that served as material.

Original data processing: Estimation of nucleated cell counts was performed using reference gene primer amplification. Using immunoSEQ multiplex PCR, the repertoire was profiled, and TCRdb retains in-frame clones only, with some absent. V and J calls and clone size are given by that table; D and trimming were obtained from the DNA. The sample records around 120,000 clones, about nine tenths being singletons. From germline, CDR1 is GTSNPN and CDR2 SVGIG (reference sequence). The CDR3 extends over 14 amino acids. V lost 7 bases and J lost 5; bases outside the gene matches: 10. This sequence joins TRBV30 and TRBJ2-5, with 10 bases lining up with TRBD2. Sequenced: peripheral blood. The clonotype comes from a woman aged 70-85 years with acute or convalescent COVID-19. The CDR3 reads CASLGAGGPETQYF. CDR3 nucleotide sequence: TGTGCCTCTTTGGGAGCGGGGGGGCCTGAGACCCAGTACTTC.